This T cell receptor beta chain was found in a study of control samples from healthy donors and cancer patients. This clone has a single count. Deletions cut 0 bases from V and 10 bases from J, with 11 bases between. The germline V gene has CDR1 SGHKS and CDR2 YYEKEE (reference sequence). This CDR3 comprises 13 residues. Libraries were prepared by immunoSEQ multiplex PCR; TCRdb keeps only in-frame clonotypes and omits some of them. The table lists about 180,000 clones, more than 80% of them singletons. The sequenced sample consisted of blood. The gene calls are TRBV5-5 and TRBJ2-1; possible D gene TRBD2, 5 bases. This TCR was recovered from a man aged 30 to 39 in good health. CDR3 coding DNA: TGTGCCAGCAGCTTGGAAATGGGAGTAGAGCAGTTCTTC. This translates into CASSLEMGVEQFF.